A selection of T cell receptor beta chains follows, all from one sample in a study of patients and donors after allogeneic stem cell transplantation. TCRdb recomputed calls from the RT-PCR reads with MiXCR, one row per CDR3 protein. Of roughly 960,000 distinct CDR3 sequences in the sample, over 15% were seen once. Sequenced sample: blood, either unsorted or a sorted T cell fraction (not recorded which). These receptors were collected from a human donor who was either an allogeneic HSCT recipient or a stem cell or donor lymphocyte infusion donor (not recorded which). It is not recorded whose cells these are; they may come from a transplant donor. Both conserved end residues are part of each CDR3. A D gene is named only where the DNA matches it firmly. Only some rows state a clone size, as once, few, many or a class for expanded clones.

clone_size	v_call	j_call	d_call	cdr3_nt	cdr3_aa
.	TRBV9	TRBJ1-1	.	TGTGCCAGCAGCGTAGCTGGGGGAATGGGGACTGAAGCTTTCTTT	CASSVAGGMGTEAFF
once	TRBV10-3	TRBJ2-5	.	TGTGCCATCGGCGGTGCGGGAGAGACCCAGTACTTC	CAIGGAGETQYF
few	TRBV15	TRBJ2-7	TRBD1	TGTGCCACCAGCAACCCCATGGGGACAGTACCCTACGAGCAGTACTTC	CATSNPMGTVPYEQYF
few	TRBV11-2	TRBJ2-2	TRBD2	TGTGCCAGCAGCTCCGGACTAGCCGGGGAGCTGTTTTTT	CASSSGLAGELFF
few	TRBV4-2	TRBJ2-3	TRBD2	TGTGCCAGCAGCCAAGATAACCTAGCGGGGAGCACAGATACGCAGTATTTT	CASSQDNLAGSTDTQYF
many	TRBV10-3	TRBJ1-2	TRBD1	TGTGCCATCAGTCCACAAGCCGGACAGGAGGGAGGCTATGGCTACACCTTC	CAISPQAGQEGGYGYTF
few	TRBV28	TRBJ2-6	.	TGTGCCAGCAAAGTAGGGTCTGGGGCCAACGTCCTGACTTTC	CASKVGSGANVLTF
many	TRBV20-1	TRBJ2-7	.	TGCAGTGCTAGAGATGGGAGGACAGCTTCCTACGAGCAGTACTTC	CSARDGRTASYEQYF
.	TRBV7-2	TRBJ1-1	.	TGTGCCACTCTCAGGGGCGGGTATACCACTGAAGCTTTCTTT	CATLRGGYTTEAFF
few	TRBV10-3	TRBJ2-1	TRBD2	TGTGCCATCAGTGCCAGCGGGAGGGCCGACAATGAGCAGTTCTTC	CAISASGRADNEQFF
few	TRBV2	TRBJ1-5	.	TGTGCCAGCAGTGAAAGTACGGCTAATCAGCCCCAGCATTTT	CASSESTANQPQHF
many	TRBV20-1	TRBJ1-2	.	TGCAGTGCTAGAATCGGGCAGAACTATGGCTACACCTTC	CSARIGQNYGYTF
few	TRBV12-3/TRBV12-4	TRBJ2-3	.	TGTGCCAGCACCCCCTGGACGGACGTAGGCACAGATACGCAGTATTTT	CASTPWTDVGTDTQYF
few	TRBV3-1	TRBJ2-1	TRBD1	TGTGCCAGCAGCCAATTTGGACAGGGGGCCTCCTACAATGAGCAGTTCTTC	CASSQFGQGASYNEQFF
.	TRBV5-6	TRBJ2-7	.	TGTGCCAGCAGCTTCGAGGCAGGGCGTACCTACGAGCAGTACTTC	CASSFEAGRTYEQYF
few	TRBV20-1	TRBJ1-5	TRBD1	TGCAGTGCTGGGACAGGGAAGAGTCAGCCCCAGCATTTT	CSAGTGKSQPQHF
few	TRBV12-3/TRBV12-4	TRBJ1-2	.	TGTGCCAGCAGCCACCCCCAGGGGGGCTACACCTTC	CASSHPQGGYTF
.	TRBV3-1	TRBJ1-1	.	TGTGCCAGCAGCCCTACAGACAGGTTCGCTGAAGCTTTCTTT	CASSPTDRFAEAFF
few	TRBV12-3/TRBV12-4	TRBJ1-4	.	TGTGCCAGCCATACCGGGACAAGGGTTGAAAAACTGTTTTTT	CASHTGTRVEKLFF
few	TRBV10-3	TRBJ1-1	.	TGTGCCATCAGTGAGTCGTTCTTTTCCGTGCGAGCTTTCTTT	CAISESFFSVRAFF
once	TRBV5-1	TRBJ2-5	.	TGCGCCAGCACGAGGGCGGGGGCCCTGGAGACCCAGTACTTC	CASTRAGALETQYF
.	TRBV18	TRBJ2-2	.	TGTGCCAGCTCACTTGGCCTCGTCGCCGGGGAGCTGTTTTTT	CASSLGLVAGELFF
few	TRBV9	TRBJ1-3	.	TGTGCCAGCAGCGTAGGGATAGCCATCTCAGTGGAGTATGGAAACACCATATATTTT	CASSVGIAISVEYGNTIYF
.	TRBV20-1	TRBJ2-1	.	TGCAGTGCTAGACGACCGGGACCGAGTCTTTACAATGAGCAGTTCTTC	CSARRPGPSLYNEQFF
.	TRBV4-2	TRBJ1-1	TRBD1	TGTGCCAGCAGCCAGTTCCTGACAGGGGTCGAAGCTTTCTTT	CASSQFLTGVEAFF
.	TRBV24-1	TRBJ2-7	TRBD1	TGTGCCACCAGTGATTGGGGGACAGGGGCCTACGAGCAGTACTTC	CATSDWGTGAYEQYF
.	TRBV30	TRBJ1-1	.	TGTGCCTGGAGTGCCTCAGGTTCTCGGGAAGCTTTCTTT	CAWSASGSREAFF
.	TRBV6-2/TRBV6-3	TRBJ2-7	.	TGTGCCAGCAAGCGGAGGGGCAGCGACTACGAGCAGTACTTC	CASKRRGSDYEQYF
few	TRBV2	TRBJ2-7	.	TGTGCCAGCAGTGATGGAGCAGGGCATACGAGCTCCTACGAGCAGTACTTC	CASSDGAGHTSSYEQYF
few	TRBV25-1	TRBJ1-1	.	TGTGCCAGCAGTCTTGACAGGCGGAACTCTGAAGCTTTCTTT	CASSLDRRNSEAFF
many	TRBV12-3/TRBV12-4	TRBJ2-3	TRBD1	TGTGCCAGCAGTTCCCCGGGACAGGGGGCAGATACGCAGTATTTT	CASSSPGQGADTQYF
.	TRBV4-3	TRBJ2-1	.	TGCGCCAGCAGCCTGAATATTCCTTCTGAGCAGTTCTTC	CASSLNIPSEQFF
.	TRBV28	TRBJ2-7	TRBD2	TGTGCCAGCAGTGAGCGGGACCCCTACGAGCAGTACTTC	CASSERDPYEQYF
few	TRBV6-1	TRBJ2-7	.	TGTGCCAGCCGGGCCAACTCCTACGAGCAGTACTTC	CASRANSYEQYF
few	TRBV6-5	TRBJ2-5	.	TGTGCCAGCAGTTACTTCATACAAGAGACCCAGTACTTC	CASSYFIQETQYF
once	TRBV18	TRBJ2-7	.	TGTGCCAGCTCACCAAACGGACAGGAGCAGTACTTC	CASSPNGQEQYF
few	TRBV27	TRBJ2-1	.	TGTGCCAGCAGTAGGGTCGTCTACAATGAGCAGTTCTTC	CASSRVVYNEQFF
.	TRBV24-1	TRBJ2-1	.	TGTGCCACCAGTGTCCCAACGGGTGAGCAGTTCTTC	CATSVPTGEQFF
.	TRBV20-1	TRBJ1-1	TRBD1	TGCAGTGGGCCACAGGGGGCCTGGAACACTGAAGCTTTCTTT	CSGPQGAWNTEAFF
.	TRBV5-1	TRBJ2-7	TRBD2	TGCGCCAGCAGCTTAATAGCGGGGGCCTACGAGCAGTACTTC	CASSLIAGAYEQYF
many	TRBV3-1	TRBJ2-7	.	TGTGCCACCCCGGGACTGGTTTCCTACGAGCAGTACTTC	CATPGLVSYEQYF
.	TRBV6-5	TRBJ1-4	TRBD1	TGTGCCAGCAGTTTCCTCTCAGGGGGAGGGAGTGAAAAACTGTTTTTT	CASSFLSGGGSEKLFF
.	TRBV2	TRBJ2-7	TRBD1	TGTGCCAGCAGGGCCCGGGACAGGGGGCGGTACGAGCAGTACTTC	CASRARDRGRYEQYF
.	TRBV7-2	TRBJ2-3	.	TGTGCCAGCCGCCGCCGGGGTACAGATACGCAGTATTTT	CASRRRGTDTQYF
.	TRBV11-1	TRBJ1-6	.	TGTGCCAGCAGCTTCTACAGGGAAGAATCCTATAATTCACCCCTCCACTTT	CASSFYREESYNSPLHF
few	TRBV5-1	TRBJ2-3	.	TGCGCCAGCAGCTTGGCCGCGTCGGGGGTTGGCACAGATACGCAGTATTTT	CASSLAASGVGTDTQYF
few	TRBV5-1	TRBJ2-3	TRBD2	TGCGCCAGCAGCCCGGTTGGGGTAAGCGGGGGACGACAACGCACAGATACGCAGTATTTT	CASSPVGVSGGRQRTDTQYF
.	TRBV3-1	TRBJ1-1	.	TGTGCCAGCAGCCGGGGGGTCGAAGCTTTCTTT	CASSRGVEAFF
.	TRBV7-2	TRBJ1-3	.	TGTGCCAGCAGCCCAATTACAGGGTTGGGAAACACCATATATTTT	CASSPITGLGNTIYF
.	TRBV20-1	TRBJ2-3	.	TGCAGTGCTGAGGGGCCCCTACGAAGCACAGATACGCAGTATTTT	CSAEGPLRSTDTQYF
.	TRBV6-2/TRBV6-3	TRBJ1-5	TRBD1	TGTGCCAGCAGTTACCCGACAGGGGATCAGCCCCAGCATTTT	CASSYPTGDQPQHF
many	TRBV12-3/TRBV12-4	TRBJ2-7	.	TGTGCCAGCAGTCCATTAACAGGGTATTACGAGCAGTACTTC	CASSPLTGYYEQYF
few	TRBV10-3	TRBJ2-7	.	TGTGCCACACAGGGACTATCTGCCCCCTACGAGCAGTACTTC	CATQGLSAPYEQYF